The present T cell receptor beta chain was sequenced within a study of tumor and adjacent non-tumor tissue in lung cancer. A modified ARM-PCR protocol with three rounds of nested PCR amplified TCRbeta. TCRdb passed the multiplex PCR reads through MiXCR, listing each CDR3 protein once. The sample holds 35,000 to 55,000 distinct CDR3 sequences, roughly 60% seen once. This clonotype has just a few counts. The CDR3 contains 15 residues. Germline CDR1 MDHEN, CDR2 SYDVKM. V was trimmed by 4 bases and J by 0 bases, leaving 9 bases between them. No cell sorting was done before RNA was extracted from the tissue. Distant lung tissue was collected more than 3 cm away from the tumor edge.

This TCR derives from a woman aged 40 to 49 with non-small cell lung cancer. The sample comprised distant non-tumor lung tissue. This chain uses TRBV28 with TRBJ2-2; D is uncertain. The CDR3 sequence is CASSSPAPNTGELFF. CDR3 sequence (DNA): TGTGCCAGCAGTTCCCCGGCCCCGAACACCGGGGAGCTGTTTTTT.